This T cell receptor beta chain originates from a study of cytomegalovirus exposure and HLA in healthy donors. Findings of the study overall: Available immune exposure information was restricted to CMV serostatus only. TCR beta chains numbering some 160 were designated cytomegalovirus-associated.

The CDR3 length is 20 residues. From germline, CDR1 is SGHRS and CDR2 YFSETQ. V gave up 7 bases and J gave up 2 bases; unmatched junction bases: 16. In regard to this clone: As yet, its antigen is unknown.

The PCR had 60 Vbeta and 13 Jbeta primers. Here immunoSEQ multiplex PCR was the method, and the copy in TCRdb shows in-frame clones only, minus some. The sample has approximately 150,000 clones, less than 85% seen once. This sequence joins TRBV5-1 and TRBJ2-1; 15 nucleotides line up with TRBD2. The source material was PBMCs. The clonotype originates from a man in his fifties or sixties in good health and CMV-seropositive. For the CDR3, the DNA is TGCGCCAGCGCCGAGGTCGGACTAGCGGGAGGGCCGGTAGCCTACAATGAGCAGTTCTTC. Translating gives CASAEVGLAGGPVAYNEQFF.